This T cell receptor (beta chain) derives from a study of blood T cell repertoires in COVID-19. Study at large: Both acute and convalescent COVID-19 samples were obtained from the United States, Italy and Spain.

Germline CDR1 is SGHRS and CDR2 is YFSETQ. The CDR3 contains 16 residues. The V end lost 2 bases, the J end lost 3 bases, and 17 bases lay between the germline ends. Sequencing used immunoSEQ multiplex PCR; TCRdb keeps in-frame clones, though not all of them. This sample has 150,000 to 200,000 clones, with more than 85% found just once. Sequences were obtained from peripheral blood. The clonotype was recovered from a woman of 80 years or more in a cohort sampled during active or convalescent COVID-19. This chain links TRBV5-1 with TRBJ1-2; D remains unclear. CDR3 protein: CASSFGVQSRDYGYTF. CDR3 coding DNA: TGCGCCAGCAGCTTCGGGGTGCAGAGTAGGGACTATGGCTACACCTTC.